This TCR beta chain was sequenced for a study of cytomegalovirus exposure and HLA in healthy donors. Donors showed nominal health when sampled, although they likely had unrecorded immune exposures. The study's findings and limits: In vitro data verified a few CMV-associated chains as specific for CMV antigens. Apparent HLA restriction characterized most CMV-associated TCR beta chains in a later analysis.

This clone was found once. Its target is unknown. Use of 60 Vbeta and 13 Jbeta primers characterized the PCR. Generated by immunoSEQ multiplex PCR, the TCRdb table keeps only in-frame clones and is missing some. This table holds about 170,000 clones, approximately 84% found once. Germline-derived CDR1 and CDR2 are SGHAT and FQNNGV. There are 15 residues in the CDR3. V shed 0 bases and J 0 bases; nucleotides not matched to a gene: 2. The clonotype originates from a woman in her forties or fifties in good health and CMV-seropositive. The sample taken for sequencing was PBMCs. The rearrangement links TRBV11-2 to TRBJ2-7, with 7 positions matching TRBD2. CDR3 loop: CASSLDRGSSYEQYF. The CDR3 DNA follows: TGTGCCAGCAGCTTAGATCGCGGGAGCTCCTACGAGCAGTACTTC.